These T cell receptor beta chains were read from a single sample in a study of response to subunit inactivated influenza vaccine. Using its own MiXCR run on the RT-PCR reads, TCRdb lists one record per CDR3 protein. Of 430,000 or so distinct CDR3 sequences detected, approximately 11% appear once; the ten largest clones hold about 12%. The material sequenced was PBMCs from blood, taken roughly 6 weeks after vaccination. The receptors were gathered from a man over 45 who received an inactivated influenza vaccine. CDR3s include the opening cysteine and the closing phenylalanine or tryptophan. Fields, in order: V gene, D gene, J gene, clone size, CDR3 protein, CDR3 DNA. A D gene is named only where the DNA matches it firmly. Part of the rows lack a size; the others show once, few, many or a class for expanded clones.

V gene: TRBV5-6
D gene: .
J gene: TRBJ1-5
clone size: many
CDR3 protein: CASSVGGDQPQHF
CDR3 DNA: TGTGCCAGCAGCGTTGGGGGGGATCAGCCCCAGCATTTT

V gene: TRBV5-1
D gene: .
J gene: TRBJ2-7
clone size: many
CDR3 protein: CASSFSGRGVYEQYF
CDR3 DNA: TGCGCCAGCAGCTTTAGTGGGCGGGGAGTCTACGAGCAGTACTTC

V gene: TRBV6-2/TRBV6-3
D gene: .
J gene: TRBJ1-1
clone size: .
CDR3 protein: CASSYLLVNTEAFF
CDR3 DNA: TGTGCCAGCAGTTATCTCCTGGTGAACACTGAAGCTTTCTTT

V gene: TRBV7-2
D gene: TRBD1
J gene: TRBJ1-1
clone size: .
CDR3 protein: CASSLGGGGAIPEAFF
CDR3 DNA: TGTGCCAGCAGCTTAGGTGGAGGGGGCGCGATCCCCGAAGCTTTCTTT

V gene: TRBV29-1
D gene: TRBD2
J gene: TRBJ2-3
clone size: few
CDR3 protein: CSVGPTSGRPSSTDTQYF
CDR3 DNA: TGCAGCGTTGGTCCTACTAGCGGGAGGCCTTCTAGCACAGATACGCAGTATTTT

V gene: TRBV12-3/TRBV12-4
D gene: TRBD2
J gene: TRBJ2-5
clone size: many
CDR3 protein: CASGLGGGGQETQYF
CDR3 DNA: TGTGCCAGCGGTCTGGGGGGGGGTGGCCAAGAGACCCAGTACTTC

V gene: TRBV6-2/TRBV6-3
D gene: .
J gene: TRBJ2-7
clone size: .
CDR3 protein: CASSYVSVPPREQYF
CDR3 DNA: TGTGCCAGCAGTTACGTCTCGGTCCCCCCGCGCGAGCAGTACTTC

V gene: TRBV5-6
D gene: .
J gene: TRBJ2-2
clone size: .
CDR3 protein: CASSWGKEELFF
CDR3 DNA: TGTGCCAGCAGCTGGGGCAAGGAGGAGCTGTTTTTT

V gene: TRBV7-8
D gene: .
J gene: TRBJ2-7
clone size: few
CDR3 protein: CASSLVGAYYEQYF
CDR3 DNA: TGTGCCAGCAGCTTAGTCGGGGCCTACTACGAGCAGTACTTC

V gene: TRBV20-1
D gene: TRBD1
J gene: TRBJ1-1
clone size: .
CDR3 protein: CSARADRGRGEAFF
CDR3 DNA: TGCAGTGCTAGAGCAGACAGGGGGCGGGGTGAAGCTTTCTTT

V gene: TRBV5-1
D gene: .
J gene: TRBJ2-3
clone size: .
CDR3 protein: CAISLEGFGTDTQYF
CDR3 DNA: TGCGCCATCAGCTTGGAAGGATTTGGCACAGATACGCAGTATTTT

V gene: TRBV9
D gene: .
J gene: TRBJ2-3
clone size: .
CDR3 protein: CASSVDAGTDTQYF
CDR3 DNA: TGTGCCAGCAGCGTAGATGCCGGCACAGATACGCAGTATTTT

V gene: TRBV10-3
D gene: .
J gene: TRBJ2-2
clone size: .
CDR3 protein: CAINPGPATGELFF
CDR3 DNA: TGTGCCATCAACCCGGGTCCTGCCACCGGGGAGCTGTTTTTT

V gene: TRBV20-1
D gene: .
J gene: TRBJ2-3
clone size: few
CDR3 protein: CSARAPGVSTDTQYF
CDR3 DNA: TGCAGTGCTAGAGCCCCCGGTGTGAGCACAGATACGCAGTATTTT

V gene: TRBV5-1
D gene: TRBD1
J gene: TRBJ2-7
clone size: many
CDR3 protein: CASSYDRVQDEQYF
CDR3 DNA: TGCGCCAGCAGCTACGACAGGGTCCAGGACGAGCAGTACTTC

V gene: TRBV7-3
D gene: .
J gene: TRBJ2-2
clone size: .
CDR3 protein: CASSSLPWGPNTGELFF
CDR3 DNA: TGTGCCAGCAGCTCCCTACCGTGGGGCCCGAACACCGGGGAGCTGTTTTTT

V gene: TRBV20-1
D gene: .
J gene: TRBJ1-1
clone size: .
CDR3 protein: CSAPLSLNTEAFF
CDR3 DNA: TGCAGTGCTCCCCTGAGCTTAAACACTGAAGCTTTCTTT

V gene: TRBV20-1
D gene: TRBD2
J gene: TRBJ2-5
clone size: many
CDR3 protein: CSASGTSEAQETQYF
CDR3 DNA: TGCAGTGCTAGCGGGACTAGCGAAGCCCAAGAGACCCAGTACTTC

V gene: TRBV4-1
D gene: .
J gene: TRBJ2-7
clone size: few
CDR3 protein: CASSQDPGPDAEQYF
CDR3 DNA: TGCGCCAGCAGCCAAGACCCGGGACCTGATGCCGAGCAGTACTTC

V gene: TRBV12-3/TRBV12-4
D gene: .
J gene: TRBJ2-5
clone size: .
CDR3 protein: CASSFRGGDETQYF
CDR3 DNA: TGTGCCAGCAGTTTTCGAGGGGGGGACGAGACCCAGTACTTC

V gene: TRBV7-9
D gene: .
J gene: TRBJ1-2
clone size: many
CDR3 protein: CASSSTIRQANYGYTF
CDR3 DNA: TGTGCCAGCAGCTCAACTATCCGACAGGCTAACTATGGCTACACCTTC

V gene: TRBV20-1
D gene: TRBD2
J gene: TRBJ2-7
clone size: many
CDR3 protein: CSARASSSGSFYEQYF
CDR3 DNA: TGCAGTGCTAGAGCCTCATCTAGCGGCTCATTCTACGAGCAGTACTTC

V gene: TRBV7-6
D gene: TRBD1
J gene: TRBJ2-7
clone size: few
CDR3 protein: CASSKQGHEQYF
CDR3 DNA: TGTGCCAGCAGCAAACAGGGGCACGAGCAGTACTTC

V gene: TRBV29-1
D gene: TRBD2
J gene: TRBJ2-1
clone size: many
CDR3 protein: CSGRVAEPGLVPFF
CDR3 DNA: TGCAGCGGTCGAGTGGCAGAACCGGGACTAGTACCGTTCTTC

V gene: TRBV12-3/TRBV12-4
D gene: .
J gene: TRBJ2-7
clone size: few
CDR3 protein: CASSFPGTPLGQYF
CDR3 DNA: TGTGCCAGCAGTTTCCCCGGGACACCGCTCGGGCAGTACTTC

V gene: TRBV7-2
D gene: TRBD2
J gene: TRBJ2-1
clone size: few
CDR3 protein: CASSPSGSLNEQFF
CDR3 DNA: TGTGCCAGCAGCCCCAGCGGGAGTCTCAATGAGCAGTTCTTC

V gene: TRBV2
D gene: .
J gene: TRBJ2-7
clone size: .
CDR3 protein: CASSDGYYEQYF
CDR3 DNA: TGTGCCAGCAGTGACGGATACTACGAGCAGTACTTC

V gene: TRBV24-1
D gene: TRBD1
J gene: TRBJ2-5
clone size: many
CDR3 protein: CATSDPGTAETQYF
CDR3 DNA: TGTGCCACCAGTGACCCCGGGACAGCAGAGACCCAGTACTTC

V gene: TRBV18
D gene: TRBD2
J gene: TRBJ2-1
clone size: many
CDR3 protein: CASSPIPGTSGHNEQFF
CDR3 DNA: TGTGCCAGCTCACCTATCCCCGGGACTAGCGGCCACAATGAGCAGTTCTTC

V gene: TRBV5-4
D gene: TRBD1
J gene: TRBJ1-2
clone size: .
CDR3 protein: CASSREGQGARGSGYTF
CDR3 DNA: TGTGCCAGCAGCCGCGAGGGACAGGGGGCTCGGGGCTCTGGCTACACCTTC

V gene: TRBV10-3
D gene: .
J gene: TRBJ2-1
clone size: few
CDR3 protein: CAIQGGWYNEQFF
CDR3 DNA: TGTGCCATCCAAGGTGGCTGGTACAATGAGCAGTTCTTC

V gene: TRBV5-1
D gene: TRBD2
J gene: TRBJ2-1
clone size: .
CDR3 protein: CASSRDAGGWNEQFF
CDR3 DNA: TGCGCCAGCAGTCGAGACGCGGGGGGCTGGAATGAGCAGTTCTTC

V gene: TRBV15
D gene: .
J gene: TRBJ2-1
clone size: .
CDR3 protein: CATSRDAVGGEQFF
CDR3 DNA: TGTGCCACCAGCAGAGATGCAGTAGGGGGTGAGCAGTTCTTC

V gene: TRBV12-3/TRBV12-4
D gene: .
J gene: TRBJ2-7
clone size: .
CDR3 protein: CASSFGVGTIYEQYF
CDR3 DNA: TGTGCCAGCAGTTTTGGGGTAGGGACGATCTACGAGCAGTACTTC

V gene: TRBV25-1
D gene: TRBD2
J gene: TRBJ2-5
clone size: many
CDR3 protein: CASSEWEGGKTQYF
CDR3 DNA: TGTGCCAGCAGTGAATGGGAGGGTGGCAAGACCCAGTACTTC

V gene: TRBV6-1
D gene: .
J gene: TRBJ2-1
clone size: few
CDR3 protein: CASRTDLPLNEQFF
CDR3 DNA: TGTGCCAGCAGAACGGACCTCCCCCTGAATGAGCAGTTCTTC

V gene: TRBV2
D gene: TRBD2
J gene: TRBJ2-7
clone size: few
CDR3 protein: CASRQTSGGNYEQYF
CDR3 DNA: TGTGCCAGCAGGCAAACTAGCGGGGGGAACTACGAGCAGTACTTC

V gene: TRBV20-1
D gene: .
J gene: TRBJ2-4
clone size: many
CDR3 protein: CSARDSGVNIQYF
CDR3 DNA: TGCAGTGCTAGAGATTCAGGGGTCAACATTCAGTACTTC

V gene: TRBV5-1
D gene: TRBD2
J gene: TRBJ2-3
clone size: few
CDR3 protein: CASRIASGTTDTQYF
CDR3 DNA: TGCGCCAGCAGAATCGCTAGCGGGACCACAGATACGCAGTATTTT

V gene: TRBV7-9
D gene: .
J gene: TRBJ1-2
clone size: .
CDR3 protein: CASSSFVYGYTF
CDR3 DNA: TGTGCCAGCAGCTCGTTCGTTTATGGCTACACCTTC

V gene: TRBV5-1
D gene: .
J gene: TRBJ2-5
clone size: .
CDR3 protein: CASSFDTGIETQYF
CDR3 DNA: TGCGCCAGCAGCTTTGACACAGGGATAGAGACCCAGTACTTC

V gene: TRBV5-1
D gene: .
J gene: TRBJ2-1
clone size: .
CDR3 protein: CASSPRIPNNEQFF
CDR3 DNA: TGCGCCAGCAGCCCGCGTATTCCGAACAATGAGCAGTTCTTC

V gene: TRBV5-1
D gene: TRBD2
J gene: TRBJ2-7
clone size: many
CDR3 protein: CASSLAGTSDEQYF
CDR3 DNA: TGCGCCAGCAGCTTGGCCGGGACTAGCGACGAGCAGTACTTC

V gene: TRBV11-2
D gene: .
J gene: TRBJ2-2
clone size: few
CDR3 protein: CASSNGASLNTGELFF
CDR3 DNA: TGTGCCAGCAGCAATGGGGCCAGCCTGAACACCGGGGAGCTGTTTTTT

V gene: TRBV5-6
D gene: .
J gene: TRBJ2-7
clone size: .
CDR3 protein: CASSLGRTENYEQYF
CDR3 DNA: TGTGCCAGCAGCTTGGGCCGGACGGAAAACTACGAGCAGTACTTC

V gene: TRBV27
D gene: .
J gene: TRBJ2-7
clone size: .
CDR3 protein: CASSLSMAGLSEQYF
CDR3 DNA: TGTGCCAGCAGTTTATCGATGGCGGGACTCTCCGAGCAGTACTTC

V gene: TRBV6-2/TRBV6-3
D gene: .
J gene: TRBJ2-7
clone size: few
CDR3 protein: CASSYGPSPIYEQYF
CDR3 DNA: TGTGCCAGCAGTTACGGACCTTCCCCAATCTACGAGCAGTACTTC

V gene: TRBV20-1
D gene: TRBD2
J gene: TRBJ2-3
clone size: few
CDR3 protein: CSARQSGAVDTQYF
CDR3 DNA: TGCAGTGCTAGACAAAGCGGGGCCGTAGATACGCAGTATTTT

V gene: TRBV2
D gene: TRBD2
J gene: TRBJ2-7
clone size: .
CDR3 protein: CASSESAGVPPYEQYF
CDR3 DNA: TGTGCCAGCAGTGAATCGGCGGGAGTCCCCCCCTACGAGCAGTACTTC